This TCR beta chain was retrieved from a study of Ad26.COV2.S vaccination and SARS-CoV-2 variants. Study-wide results and limits: An underestimation of total T cell responses may have resulted from the TCR breadth and depth analyses.

Profiled with immunoSEQ multiplex PCR; TCRdb holds only in-frame clones, not every one. The sample records about 39,000 clones, roughly 84% being singletons. The CDR3 spans 16 residues. Trimming cost V 0 bases and J 5 bases, with 15 bases left between them. Per the germline V gene, CDR1 is MNHEY and CDR2 is SVGAGI. This clone was counted only a few times. Its specificity is unknown. The receptor was isolated from a human donor who had recovered from COVID-19. The J gene is TRBJ2-3, the V gene TRBV6-5; TRBD2 is a possible D gene (6 bases). Specimen: peripheral blood, collected after recovery from COVID-19. The CDR3 DNA reads TGTGCCAGCAGTTACTCCTCGAGGAGGGAACAAGATACGCAGTATTTT. It encodes CASSYSSRREQDTQYF.